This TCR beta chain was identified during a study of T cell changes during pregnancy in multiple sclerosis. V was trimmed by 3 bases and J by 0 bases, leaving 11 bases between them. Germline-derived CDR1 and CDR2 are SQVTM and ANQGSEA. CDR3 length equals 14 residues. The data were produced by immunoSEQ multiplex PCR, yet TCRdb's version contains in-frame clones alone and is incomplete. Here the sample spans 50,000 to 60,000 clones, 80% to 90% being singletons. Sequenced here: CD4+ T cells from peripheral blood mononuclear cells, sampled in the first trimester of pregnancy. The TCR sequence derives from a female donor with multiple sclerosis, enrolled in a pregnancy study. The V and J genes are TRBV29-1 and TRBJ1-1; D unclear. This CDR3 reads CSVDTETMNTEAFF. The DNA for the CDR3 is TGCAGCGTTGACACAGAGACCATGAACACTGAAGCTTTCTTT.